This T cell receptor beta chain stems from a study of T cells in Graves' hyperthyroidism and ophthalmopathy. Notes on this clonotype: Its specificity is not known.

RNA transcripts were the template for amplifying TCR beta CDR3 regions. HTBI primers were used for first-round RT-PCR of the TCR CDR3. TCRdb reanalysed the multiplex PCR reads using MiXCR and keeps one entry per CDR3 protein. The sample shows more than 500,000 distinct CDR3 sequences, approximately 48% of them seen only once. Not enrolled were patients with uncontrolled infection, other autoimmune disease, pregnancy or lactation. Study results and limitations: Expanded thyroid clonotypes (above 0.001) were mostly also found in blood. Ophthalmopathy prediction by the model preceded onset by a median roughly 6 months. Ophthalmopathy was distinguished from stable hyperthyroidism by 13 V-J signatures.

V dropped 3 bases and J dropped 2; count of bases not matched to a gene: 1. The CDR3 spans 13 residues. CDR1 is SGHVS, CDR2 FQNEAQ, per germline. The clonotype originates from an adult woman with Graves' disease, either hyperthyroidism or ophthalmopathy (not recorded which). The sample comprised peripheral blood or thyroid tissue (not recorded which). This rearrangement joins TRBV7-8 to TRBJ2-7; TRBD2 matches at 7 bases. CDR3: CASSFTSAYEQYF. CDR3 coding DNA: TGTGCCAGCAGCTTCACTAGCGCCTACGAGCAGTACTTC.